The source of this T cell receptor (beta chain) is a study of blood T cell repertoires in COVID-19. Trimming stripped 4 bases from V and 1 base from J, with 12 bases between. This CDR3 comprises 15 residues. The germline V gene has CDR1 SGHRS and CDR2 YFSETQ. Sequencing used immunoSEQ multiplex PCR; TCRdb keeps in-frame clones, though not all of them. Of some 110,000 clones listed, 90% are singletons. This sequence joins TRBV5-1 and TRBJ2-1; a possible D gene is TRBD1 (5 bases). Material for sequencing was peripheral blood. This TCR came from a human donor with active COVID-19. The donor label of this sample is uncertain. In DNA form, the CDR3 reads TGCGCCAGCAGCGAGCAGGGATTTTCCTACAATGAGCAGTTCTTC. Translation: CASSEQGFSYNEQFF. Variable domain in full (rest from reference TRBV5-1 and TRBJ2-1): KAGVTQTPRYLIKTRGQQVTLSCSPISGHRSVSWYQQTPGQGLQFLFEYFSETQRNKGNFPGRFSGRQFSNSRSEMNVSTLELGDSALYLCASSEQGFSYNEQFFGPGTRLTVL.